This record covers a single T cell receptor beta chain. Deletions cut 3 bases from V and 5 bases from J, with 11 bases between. There are 14 residues in the CDR3. CDR1 is WSHSY and CDR2 is SAAADI in the germline V gene. The data were obtained in a study of blood T cells in healthy people across ages. Across the study: Template switching caught about one barcoded beta molecule for each two T cells.

Combining a sample-barcoded 5' primer with a J-beta primer mix, a second PCR ran for roughly 6 to 12 cycles. TCRdb re-analysed the 5' RACE reads in MiXCR, keeping a single row per CDR3 protein. This repertoire shows about 1.5 million distinct CDR3 sequences, roughly 43% found once; its top ten account for about 4.1%. Individuals who donated were healthy Caucasians from Russia aged about 6 to 100. Sequenced input: blood. This chain connects TRBV10-2 to TRBJ2-1; no definite D call. This TCR was recovered from a woman in her late teens or twenties in good health. In nucleotides, the CDR3 is TGCGCCAGCAGTGAAATCGGCAGGCACAATGAGCAGTTCTTC. It specifies CASSEIGRHNEQFF.